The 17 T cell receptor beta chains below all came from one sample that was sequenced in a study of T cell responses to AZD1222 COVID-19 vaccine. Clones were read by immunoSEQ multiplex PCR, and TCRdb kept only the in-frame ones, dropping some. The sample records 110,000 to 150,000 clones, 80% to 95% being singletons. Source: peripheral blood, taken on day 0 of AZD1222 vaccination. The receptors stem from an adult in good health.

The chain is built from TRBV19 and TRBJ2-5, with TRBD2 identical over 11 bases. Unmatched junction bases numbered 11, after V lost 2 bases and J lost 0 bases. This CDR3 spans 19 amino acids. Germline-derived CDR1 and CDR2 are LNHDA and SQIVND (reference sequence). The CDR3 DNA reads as TGTGCCAGTAGTATACGACTAGCGGGAAGCAGTTCGTACCAAGAGACCCAGTACTTC. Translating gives CASSIRLAGSSSYQETQYF.

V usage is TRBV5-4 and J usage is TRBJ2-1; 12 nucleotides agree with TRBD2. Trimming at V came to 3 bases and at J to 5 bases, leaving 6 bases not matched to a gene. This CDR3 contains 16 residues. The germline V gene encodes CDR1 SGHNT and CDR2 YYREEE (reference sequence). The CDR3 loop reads CASSSPTSGRNNEQFF. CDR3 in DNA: TGTGCCAGCAGCTCCCCGACTAGCGGGAGAAACAATGAGCAGTTCTTC.

The CDR3 DNA reads as TGTGCCAGCAGCGTACGGGCTAGCGGAAACACCGGGGAGCTGTTTTTT. The encoded protein is CASSVRASGNTGELFF. The chain carries TRBV9 and TRBJ2-2; 7 nucleotides agree with TRBD2. The V gene end was trimmed by 1 base and the J gene end by 2 bases; junction bases not matched to a gene: 5. Germline CDR1 and CDR2: SGDLS and YYNGEE. This CDR3 has 16 residues.

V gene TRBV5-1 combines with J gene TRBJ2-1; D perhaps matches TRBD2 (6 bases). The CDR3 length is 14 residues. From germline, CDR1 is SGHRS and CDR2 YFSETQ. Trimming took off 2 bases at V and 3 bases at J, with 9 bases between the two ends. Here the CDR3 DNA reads TGCGCCAGCAGCTTAGCGGGCTTCTACAATGAGCAGTTCTTC. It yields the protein CASSLAGFYNEQFF.

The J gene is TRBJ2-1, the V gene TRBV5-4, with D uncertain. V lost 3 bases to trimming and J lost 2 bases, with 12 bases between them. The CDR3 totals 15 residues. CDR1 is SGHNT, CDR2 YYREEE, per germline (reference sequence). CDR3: CASSSPDVTYNEQFF. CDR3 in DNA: TGTGCCAGCAGCTCACCGGACGTGACCTACAATGAGCAGTTCTTC.

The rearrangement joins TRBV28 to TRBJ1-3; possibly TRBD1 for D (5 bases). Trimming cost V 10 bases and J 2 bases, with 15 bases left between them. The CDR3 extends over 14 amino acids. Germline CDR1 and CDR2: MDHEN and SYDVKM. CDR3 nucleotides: TGTGCCACCCGGGACTCAATTACTGGAAACACCATATATTTT. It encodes CATRDSITGNTIYF. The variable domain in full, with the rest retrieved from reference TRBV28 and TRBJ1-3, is DVKVTQSSRYLVKRTGEKVFLECVQDMDHENMFWYRQDPGLGLRLIYFSYDVKMKEKGDIPEGYSVSREKKERFSLILESASTNQTSMYLCATRDSITGNTIYFGEGSWLTVV.

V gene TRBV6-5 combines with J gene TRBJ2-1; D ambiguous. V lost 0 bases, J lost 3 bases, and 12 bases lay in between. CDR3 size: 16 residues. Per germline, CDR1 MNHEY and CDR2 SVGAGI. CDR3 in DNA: TGTGCCAGCAGTTACTCGTTTTCGGGCCGCTACAATGAGCAGTTCTTC. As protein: CASSYSFSGRYNEQFF.

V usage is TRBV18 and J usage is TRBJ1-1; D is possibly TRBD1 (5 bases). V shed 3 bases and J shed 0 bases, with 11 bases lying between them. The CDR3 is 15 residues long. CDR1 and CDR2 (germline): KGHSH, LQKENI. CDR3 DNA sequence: TGTGCCAGCTCACCGCAGGGACCTATGAACACTGAAGCTTTCTTT. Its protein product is CASSPQGPMNTEAFF.

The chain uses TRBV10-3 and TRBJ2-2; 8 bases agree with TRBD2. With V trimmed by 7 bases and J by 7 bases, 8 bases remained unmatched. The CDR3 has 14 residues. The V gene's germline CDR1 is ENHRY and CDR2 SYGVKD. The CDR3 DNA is TGTGCCATCACATCGGGGGGGCGGGGCGGGGAGCTGTTTTTT. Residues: CAITSGGRGGELFF.

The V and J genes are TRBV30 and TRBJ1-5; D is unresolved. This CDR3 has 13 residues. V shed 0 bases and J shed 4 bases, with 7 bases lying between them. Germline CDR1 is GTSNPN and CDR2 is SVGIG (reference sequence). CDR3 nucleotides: TGTGCCTGGAGTGTTACCGGAAATCAGCCCCAGCATTTT. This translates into CAWSVTGNQPQHF.

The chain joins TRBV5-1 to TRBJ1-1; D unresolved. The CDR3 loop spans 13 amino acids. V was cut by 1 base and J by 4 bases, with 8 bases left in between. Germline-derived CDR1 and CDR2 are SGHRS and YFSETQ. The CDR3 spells CASSLSESTEAFF. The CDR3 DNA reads TGCGCCAGCAGCTTGTCGGAGAGCACTGAAGCTTTCTTT. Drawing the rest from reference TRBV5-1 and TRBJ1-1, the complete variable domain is KAGVTQTPRYLIKTRGQQVTLSCSPISGHRSVSWYQQTPGQGLQFLFEYFSETQRNKGNFPGRFSGRQFSNSRSEMNVSTLELGDSALYLCASSLSESTEAFFGQGTRLTVV.

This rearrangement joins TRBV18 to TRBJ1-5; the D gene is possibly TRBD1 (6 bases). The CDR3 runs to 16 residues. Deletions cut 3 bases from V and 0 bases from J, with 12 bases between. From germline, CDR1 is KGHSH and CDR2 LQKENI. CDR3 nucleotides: TGTGCCAGCTCACCCCAGGGGTGGTATAGCAATCAGCCCCAGCATTTT. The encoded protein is CASSPQGWYSNQPQHF.

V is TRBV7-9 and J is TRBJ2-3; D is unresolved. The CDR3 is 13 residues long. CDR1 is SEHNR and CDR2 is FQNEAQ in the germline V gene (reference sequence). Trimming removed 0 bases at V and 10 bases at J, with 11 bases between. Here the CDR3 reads CASSLAPPGAQYF. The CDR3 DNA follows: TGTGCCAGCAGCTTAGCGCCCCCCGGCGCGCAGTATTTT.

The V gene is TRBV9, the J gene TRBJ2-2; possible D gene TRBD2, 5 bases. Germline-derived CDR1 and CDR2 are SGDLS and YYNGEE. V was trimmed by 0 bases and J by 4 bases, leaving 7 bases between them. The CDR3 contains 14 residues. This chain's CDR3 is CASSVDGLTGELFF. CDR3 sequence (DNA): TGTGCCAGCAGCGTAGACGGACTCACCGGGGAGCTGTTTTTT.

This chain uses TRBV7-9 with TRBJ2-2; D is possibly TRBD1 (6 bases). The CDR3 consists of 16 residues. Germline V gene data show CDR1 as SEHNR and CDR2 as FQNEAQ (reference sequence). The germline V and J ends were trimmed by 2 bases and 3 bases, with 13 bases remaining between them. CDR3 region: CASSLIGGSDTGELFF. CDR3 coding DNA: TGTGCCAGCAGCTTAATTGGGGGCTCGGACACCGGGGAGCTGTTTTTT.

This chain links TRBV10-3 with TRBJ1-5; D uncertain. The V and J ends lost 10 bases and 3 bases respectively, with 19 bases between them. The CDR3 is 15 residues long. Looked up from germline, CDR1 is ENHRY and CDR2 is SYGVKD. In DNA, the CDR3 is TGTGCCACTCGGGTCTGGCGGAACCTCAATCAGCCCCAGCATTTT. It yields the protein CATRVWRNLNQPQHF.

In DNA form, the CDR3 reads TGCGCCAGCAGCCAAGAGAGGGGGGGAGCCAAAAACATTCAGTACTTC. It encodes CASSQERGGAKNIQYF. The genes are TRBV4-1 and TRBJ2-4, with D maybe TRBD2 (7 bases). Germline V gene sequence: CDR1 MGHRA, CDR2 YSYEKL. The CDR3 runs to 16 residues. Trimming removed 0 bases from V and 0 bases from J, with 9 bases in between.